This T cell receptor beta chain was documented in a study of CD8 T cells in Susac syndrome. Trimming shortened V by 3 bases and J by 6 bases, and 21 bases separated the two germline ends. Germline CDR1 SGHRS, CDR2 YFSETQ. The CDR3 loop spans 16 amino acids. With random hexamers, reverse transcription was performed on roughly 0.45 to 1 ug of RNA. Amplification of TCR beta CDR3 used immunoSEQ multiplex PCR across 54 Vbeta and 13 Jbeta. TCRdb called the immunoSEQ multiplex PCR reads again in MiXCR, with one record for every CDR3 protein. The repertoire has fewer than 150,000 distinct CDR3 sequences, nearly 95% of them found once; the top ten carry more than 0.095%.

The sample was CD4+ T cells from PBMCs. This TCR was sampled from a human donor in good health. J is TRBJ2-5 and V is TRBV5-1; D may be TRBD1 or TRBD2 (5 bases each). CDR3 in DNA: TGCGCCAGCAGCTCATCGATAGGTGGGGGTGAAAAGACCCAGTACTTC. This encodes CASSSSIGGGEKTQYF.